The present T cell receptor (beta chain) was sequenced within a study of post-analysis software for immune sequencing data. Study in general: Both relapsing-remitting and secondary progressive multiple sclerosis featured among the disease courses, as did progressive-relapsing multiple sclerosis. Overall study results and limits: The study found TRBV5-6, TRBV5-1 and TRBV20-1 among roughly 5 TRBV segments more frequent in patients than controls. Samples prepared in the same batch strongly co-clustered by F measure. Multiple sclerosis patients had significantly lower normalized Chao1 diversity than controls.

V was clipped by 4 bases and J by 5 bases; unmatched bases: 18. Germline V gene lookup returns CDR1 MGHDK and CDR2 SYGVNS. CDR3 length equals 18 residues. In its sample, this clonotype was seen a few times. Its cognate antigen is unknown. TCR beta libraries were prepared from cDNA with unique molecular identifiers. With roughly 1 to 10 million T cells as the source, roughly 0.5 million cDNA molecules resulted. TCRdb itself ran the PCR reads through MiXCR, one entry per CDR3 protein. The table lists fewer than 850,000 distinct CDR3 sequences, 30% of them singletons. This chain joins TRBV25-1 and TRBJ2-7, with 9 bases lining up with TRBD1. This TCR derives from a girl aged 10-17 years with multiple sclerosis. Sequences were obtained from blood. The CDR3 coding sequence is TGTGCCAGCAGTGTATGTACATGGCAGACAGGGGGTCTTAACGAGCAGTACTTC. Protein: CASSVCTWQTGGLNEQYF.